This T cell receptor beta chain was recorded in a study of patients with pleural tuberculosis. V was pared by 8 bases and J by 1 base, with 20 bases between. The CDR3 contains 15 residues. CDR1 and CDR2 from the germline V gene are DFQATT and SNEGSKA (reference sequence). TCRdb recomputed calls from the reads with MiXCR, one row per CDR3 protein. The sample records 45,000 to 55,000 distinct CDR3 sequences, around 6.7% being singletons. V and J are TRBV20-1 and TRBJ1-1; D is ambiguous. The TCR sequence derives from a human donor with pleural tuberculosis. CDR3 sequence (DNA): TGCAGTCCCGCACGGGGTCAGAACTCGAACACTGAAGCTTTCTTT. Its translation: CSPARGQNSNTEAFF.